This TCR beta chain originates from a study of cytomegalovirus exposure and HLA in healthy donors. The PCR employed 60 Vbeta primers together with 13 Jbeta primers. Using immunoSEQ multiplex PCR, the repertoire was profiled, and TCRdb retains in-frame clones only, with some absent. The sample contains approximately 81,000 clones, over 65% of which appear only once. The J segment lost 6 bases and the V segment lost 1 base, leaving 3 bases of the junction unmatched. Germline CDR1 reads SGHDT; CDR2 reads YYEEEE. The CDR3 runs to 14 residues. Whole-study findings and limits: No immune exposure information besides CMV serostatus was available. Earlier results showed most TCR beta V segments being productive about 90% or about 30% of the time. Donors were assumed by presence/absence analyses to have roughly uniform sequencing depth.

Notes on this clone: Antigen: not known.

The chain carries TRBV5-6 and TRBJ1-4; 7 positions match TRBD1. This TCR derives from a man aged 35 to 55 in good health and CMV-seropositive. The sequenced sample consisted of PBMCs. CDR3 coding DNA: TGTGCCAGCAGCTTGAGACAGGGTTATGAAAAACTGTTTTTT. The encoded protein is CASSLRQGYEKLFF. The full variable domain, in which reference TRBV5-6 and TRBJ1-4 provide the parts outside the CDR3, is DAGVTQSPTHLIKTRGQQVTLRCSPKSGHDTVSWYQQALGQGPQFIFQYYEEEERQRGNFPDRFSGHQFPNYSSELNVNALLLGDSALYLCASSLRQGYEKLFFGSGTQLSVL.